A selection of T cell receptor beta chains follows, all from one sample in a study of blood T cell repertoires in COVID-19. Sequencing was performed with immunoSEQ multiplex PCR; in TCRdb, only in-frame clones are kept and a portion is missing. The sample consists of around 160,000 clones, 81% of them appearing once. Material: peripheral blood. The receptors here all came from a human donor with acute or convalescent COVID-19. The donor label of this sample is uncertain. Both conserved end residues are trimmed from each CDR3. Clone size is shown for a subset of rows, as once, few, many or a class of expanded clone.

size,V,J,CDR3
NA,TRBV2,TRBJ1-1,ASSTGISGTEAF
NA,TRBV5-1,TRBJ1-4,ASSLGSDLEGLF
NA,TRBV7-9,TRBJ1-2,ASSLNNNYGYT
once,TRBV12-3/TRBV12-4,TRBJ2-7,ASTLGTGSKLY
many,TRBV13,TRBJ2-1,ASSSRRSAGGPREQF
NA,TRBV5-8,TRBJ1-5,ASSLTLVNQPQH
NA,TRBV19,TRBJ2-5,ASSWGTGAQETQY
NA,TRBV14,TRBJ1-1,ASSSWQGRTEAF
NA,TRBV6-5,TRBJ2-2,ASTRTGNTGELF
NA,TRBV9,TRBJ1-2,ASSLGGTGTYGYT
NA,TRBV4-1,TRBJ2-1,ASSQDQGLAGRQALNEQF
few,TRBV5-1,TRBJ2-3,ASSLLGSGGTDTQY
NA,TRBV20-1,TRBJ2-1,SAPRSNEQF
NA,TRBV13,TRBJ2-7,ASSSSGGNEQY
NA,TRBV19,TRBJ2-3,ASSIGAGDRDTQY
NA,TRBV19,TRBJ1-2,ASSSGGLDYGYT
NA,TRBV3-1/TRBV3-2,TRBJ2-5,ASSQGTGQETQY
NA,TRBV19,TRBJ2-7,ASSVATTYEQY
once,TRBV4-1,TRBJ1-6,ASSAQTGGGSPLH
NA,TRBV14,TRBJ1-6,ASSRQGDNNSPLH
once,TRBV18,TRBJ2-1,ASSPPQRGVINRQF
NA,TRBV29-1,TRBJ1-1,SAPAQYQGITEAF
NA,TRBV5-1,TRBJ1-2,ASSLGSGGASNYGYT
few,TRBV7-9,TRBJ1-2,ASSPGGYGYT
NA,TRBV6-1,TRBJ2-5,ASSESSGGPPQY
few,TRBV19,TRBJ2-4,ASGAGTGLNIQY